This T cell receptor beta chain was retrieved from a study of T cells in localized non-small cell lung cancer. Germline assignment: CDR1 SQVTM and CDR2 ANQGSEA. The V segment lost 4 bases and the J segment 9 bases; nucleotides outside the gene matches: 9. The CDR3 contains 12 residues. Clones were sequenced by immunoSEQ multiplex PCR, and TCRdb holds only the in-frame ones, with some missing. The table records 2,100 or so clones, 25% of them present only once. The rearrangement uses TRBV29-1 and TRBJ2-7, with 7 bases matching TRBD1. The material sequenced was lung tumor tissue, taken before any cancer treatment. The sequence came from a woman aged 35-75 years with stage III lung adenocarcinoma. The CDR3: CSVATGSGGQYF. The CDR3 region has the DNA TGCAGCGTTGCGACAGGGTCCGGAGGGCAGTACTTC.